The rows below give T cell receptor beta chains drawn from one sample of a study of CD8 T cells in Susac syndrome. Via MiXCR, TCRdb re-called the immunoSEQ multiplex PCR reads, giving one row per CDR3 protein. The sample has 150,000 to 200,000 distinct CDR3 sequences; approximately 96% are singletons. Sequenced input: CD4+ T cells from PBMCs. Receptors originate from a human donor with Susac syndrome. The CDR3 runs from the conserved cysteine through the conserved F or W. D genes are given only for firm matches. Where a row states a size, it is once, few, many or the class of an expanded clone; other rows omit it.

D gene: -; V gene: TRBV6-2/TRBV6-3; clone size: -; J gene: TRBJ1-5; CDR3 DNA: TGTGCCAGCAGTTACGGAAGGGACTATAGCAATCAGCCCCAGCATTTT; CDR3 protein: CASSYGRDYSNQPQHF
D gene: -; V gene: TRBV29-1; clone size: -; J gene: TRBJ1-1; CDR3 DNA: TGCAGCGTCGCGGTGGGCCCAGGGAACACTGAAGCTTTCTTT; CDR3 protein: CSVAVGPGNTEAFF
D gene: -; V gene: TRBV27; clone size: once; J gene: TRBJ1-6; CDR3 DNA: TGTGCCAGCAGTCCTACTAGTCGTTATTCACCCCTCCACTTT; CDR3 protein: CASSPTSRYSPLHF
D gene: -; V gene: TRBV19; clone size: -; J gene: TRBJ2-1; CDR3 DNA: TGTGCCAGTAGTCTAGGACTGCACAATGAGCAGTTCTTC; CDR3 protein: CASSLGLHNEQFF
D gene: -; V gene: TRBV27; clone size: -; J gene: TRBJ2-1; CDR3 DNA: TGTGCCAGCAGTTGGCGGGCGGACAGTGAGCAGTTCTTC; CDR3 protein: CASSWRADSEQFF
D gene: TRBD1; V gene: TRBV20-1; clone size: -; J gene: TRBJ1-2; CDR3 DNA: TGCAGTGCTAGCGCGGGACAGGGGGGCTACACCTTC; CDR3 protein: CSASAGQGGYTF
D gene: -; V gene: TRBV9; clone size: -; J gene: TRBJ1-2; CDR3 DNA: TGTGCCAGCAGCGTAGACCCCACTCCTAACTATGGCTACACCTTC; CDR3 protein: CASSVDPTPNYGYTF
D gene: -; V gene: TRBV5-6; clone size: -; J gene: TRBJ2-7; CDR3 DNA: TGTGCCAGCAGCTTGGCCGGAAGAGACTACGAGCAGTACTTC; CDR3 protein: CASSLAGRDYEQYF
D gene: -; V gene: TRBV5-6; clone size: -; J gene: TRBJ2-3; CDR3 DNA: TGTGCCAGCAGCTTGGCTCTTGGCAGGGCGGGTCGGGATACGCAGTATTTT; CDR3 protein: CASSLALGRAGRDTQYF
D gene: -; V gene: TRBV21-1; clone size: -; J gene: TRBJ1-5; CDR3 DNA: TGTGCCAGCAGCCATCCCCAGCCCCAGCATTTT; CDR3 protein: CASSHPQPQHF
D gene: -; V gene: TRBV11-2; clone size: -; J gene: TRBJ2-7; CDR3 DNA: TGTGCCAGCAGCTTCAACAGGGCCTCCTACGAGCAGTACTTC; CDR3 protein: CASSFNRASYEQYF
D gene: -; V gene: TRBV12-3/TRBV12-4; clone size: -; J gene: TRBJ2-7; CDR3 DNA: TGTGCCAGCAGTTTAGGATACGGCTACGAGCAGTACTTC; CDR3 protein: CASSLGYGYEQYF
D gene: -; V gene: TRBV20-1; clone size: once; J gene: TRBJ1-5; CDR3 DNA: TGCAGTGCTAGTACGACGGCGGTGAGTCAGCCCCAGCATTTT; CDR3 protein: CSASTTAVSQPQHF
D gene: TRBD1; V gene: TRBV27; clone size: -; J gene: TRBJ1-5; CDR3 DNA: TGTGCCAGCAGTAGCGGGACAGGGAATCGACGCCAGCATTTT; CDR3 protein: CASSSGTGNRRQHF
D gene: TRBD1; V gene: TRBV9; clone size: -; J gene: TRBJ2-1; CDR3 DNA: TGTGCCAGCAGCCCAGGGGGCTGGAATACCGGTGAGCAGTTCTTC; CDR3 protein: CASSPGGWNTGEQFF
D gene: -; V gene: TRBV29-1; clone size: -; J gene: TRBJ2-4; CDR3 DNA: TGCAGCGTTGTGTCAGGTACCCTAGCCAAAAACATTCAGTACTTC; CDR3 protein: CSVVSGTLAKNIQYF
D gene: -; V gene: TRBV30; clone size: -; J gene: TRBJ1-5; CDR3 DNA: TGTGCCTGGAGTTCTACGGGGGGACCCCAGCATTTT; CDR3 protein: CAWSSTGGPQHF
D gene: -; V gene: TRBV3-1; clone size: -; J gene: TRBJ1-6; CDR3 DNA: TGTGCCAGCAGCCGCGAACTTGGGAATTCACCCCTCCACTTT; CDR3 protein: CASSRELGNSPLHF
D gene: -; V gene: TRBV18; clone size: -; J gene: TRBJ2-2; CDR3 DNA: TGTGCCAGCTCACCATTGGGACTGAGGAACACCGGGGAGCTGTTTTTT; CDR3 protein: CASSPLGLRNTGELFF
D gene: -; V gene: TRBV6-5; clone size: -; J gene: TRBJ2-2; CDR3 DNA: TGTGCCAGCGCCCGGGTTACCGGGGAGCTGTTTTTT; CDR3 protein: CASARVTGELFF
D gene: -; V gene: TRBV30; clone size: -; J gene: TRBJ1-3; CDR3 DNA: TGTGCCTGGACCCGAGGACAGAACTCTGGAAACACCATATATTTT; CDR3 protein: CAWTRGQNSGNTIYF
D gene: -; V gene: TRBV12-5; clone size: -; J gene: TRBJ2-2; CDR3 DNA: TGTGCTAGTGGTTTGGAACACCGACGCGGGGAGCTGTTTTTT; CDR3 protein: CASGLEHRRGELFF
D gene: -; V gene: TRBV4-1; clone size: -; J gene: TRBJ1-4; CDR3 DNA: TGCGCCAGCAGCGGTAGAGCGGCAGGGAATGAAAAACTGTTTTTT; CDR3 protein: CASSGRAAGNEKLFF
D gene: TRBD1; V gene: TRBV20-1; clone size: -; J gene: TRBJ2-2; CDR3 DNA: TGCAGTGCTAGATTCCGGGACAGCGAGCTGTTTTTT; CDR3 protein: CSARFRDSELFF
D gene: -; V gene: TRBV13; clone size: -; J gene: TRBJ1-1; CDR3 DNA: TGTGCCAGCAGCTCACAAGCAGGCCCGAACACTGAAGCTTTCTTT; CDR3 protein: CASSSQAGPNTEAFF
D gene: -; V gene: TRBV11-2; clone size: -; J gene: TRBJ2-7; CDR3 DNA: TGTGCCAGCAGCCGAACGGCGAGGGCAGGCTACGAGCAGTACTTC; CDR3 protein: CASSRTARAGYEQYF
D gene: TRBD1; V gene: TRBV18; clone size: -; J gene: TRBJ1-2; CDR3 DNA: TGTGCCAGCTCACAACTCGGGACAGGAACTACCACCTCCATCTATGGCTACACCTTC; CDR3 protein: CASSQLGTGTTTSIYGYTF
D gene: -; V gene: TRBV4-3; clone size: -; J gene: TRBJ2-7; CDR3 DNA: TGCGCCAGCAGCCAAGCTCTGGGAGCCTACGAGCAGTACTTC; CDR3 protein: CASSQALGAYEQYF
D gene: -; V gene: TRBV9; clone size: -; J gene: TRBJ1-1; CDR3 DNA: TGTGCCAGCAGCGTACTGGTCGACACTGAAGCTTTCTTT; CDR3 protein: CASSVLVDTEAFF
D gene: TRBD2; V gene: TRBV12-3/TRBV12-4; clone size: -; J gene: TRBJ2-1; CDR3 DNA: TGTGCCAGCACCCCCCGACTAGCAGGCCACAATGAGCAGTTCTTC; CDR3 protein: CASTPRLAGHNEQFF
D gene: TRBD2; V gene: TRBV5-1; clone size: -; J gene: TRBJ2-3; CDR3 DNA: TGCGCCAGCAGCTTTCTTACTAGCGGGGGAGGAGATACGCAGTATTTT; CDR3 protein: CASSFLTSGGGDTQYF
D gene: -; V gene: TRBV7-9; clone size: -; J gene: TRBJ2-3; CDR3 DNA: TGTGCCAGCAGCTGGACAGAGGTCACAGATACGCAGTATTTT; CDR3 protein: CASSWTEVTDTQYF
D gene: -; V gene: TRBV5-4; clone size: -; J gene: TRBJ2-1; CDR3 DNA: TGTGCCAGCAGCTCGACGAGCGGAGGAGATGAGCAGTTCTTC; CDR3 protein: CASSSTSGGDEQFF
D gene: TRBD1; V gene: TRBV12-3/TRBV12-4; clone size: -; J gene: TRBJ2-2; CDR3 DNA: TGTGCCAGCAGTTTAAAGGTGGACAGGGGCACCGGGGAGCTGTTTTTT; CDR3 protein: CASSLKVDRGTGELFF
D gene: TRBD1; V gene: TRBV5-1; clone size: once; J gene: TRBJ2-1; CDR3 DNA: TGCGCCAGCAGCTCCGGGACAGGGAACAATGAGCAGTTCTTC; CDR3 protein: CASSSGTGNNEQFF
D gene: TRBD1; V gene: TRBV3-1; clone size: -; J gene: TRBJ2-1; CDR3 DNA: TGTGCCAGCAGGGGACAGGGAAATGGCAATGAGCAGTTCTTC; CDR3 protein: CASRGQGNGNEQFF
D gene: -; V gene: TRBV6-2/TRBV6-3; clone size: -; J gene: TRBJ2-4; CDR3 DNA: TGTGCCAGCACGGGAAAAAAAAACATTCAGTACTTC; CDR3 protein: CASTGKKNIQYF
D gene: -; V gene: TRBV5-4; clone size: -; J gene: TRBJ2-4; CDR3 DNA: TGTGCCAGCAGCCACGCTAGGGACGCCCCCAGCCACATTCAGTACTTC; CDR3 protein: CASSHARDAPSHIQYF
D gene: -; V gene: TRBV29-1; clone size: -; J gene: TRBJ2-1; CDR3 DNA: TGCAGCGTTGTAGGGCGCCTCTCCTACAATGAGCAGTTCTTC; CDR3 protein: CSVVGRLSYNEQFF
D gene: TRBD2; V gene: TRBV14; clone size: -; J gene: TRBJ2-1; CDR3 DNA: TGTGCCAGCAGCCCTAGCGGGGGAAAGCAGTTCTTC; CDR3 protein: CASSPSGGKQFF
D gene: -; V gene: TRBV21-1; clone size: -; J gene: TRBJ2-1; CDR3 DNA: TGTGCCAGCAGCAATCATCGCAGGGACCACAATGAGCAGTTCTTC; CDR3 protein: CASSNHRRDHNEQFF
D gene: TRBD1; V gene: TRBV30; clone size: -; J gene: TRBJ2-5; CDR3 DNA: TGTGCCTGGGAGACAGGGGTTCAGGAGACCCAGTACTTC; CDR3 protein: CAWETGVQETQYF
D gene: -; V gene: TRBV12-3/TRBV12-4; clone size: -; J gene: TRBJ1-1; CDR3 DNA: TGTGCCAGCAGCGGGAGAGAATCGGCTTTCTTT; CDR3 protein: CASSGRESAFF
D gene: -; V gene: TRBV20-1; clone size: -; J gene: TRBJ1-2; CDR3 DNA: TGCAGTGCTAGAGATAAGGGGATATATGGCTACACCTTC; CDR3 protein: CSARDKGIYGYTF
D gene: -; V gene: TRBV7-3; clone size: -; J gene: TRBJ2-1; CDR3 DNA: TGTGCCAGCAGCAGTACTAGCTTCGGTGAGCAGTTCTTC; CDR3 protein: CASSSTSFGEQFF
D gene: TRBD2; V gene: TRBV9; clone size: -; J gene: TRBJ2-1; CDR3 DNA: TGTGCCAGCAGCTTACCGGGGGGGCCGGGTGAGCAGTTCTTC; CDR3 protein: CASSLPGGPGEQFF
D gene: TRBD2; V gene: TRBV6-5; clone size: -; J gene: TRBJ2-7; CDR3 DNA: TGTGCCAGCAGTGGGACTAGACCCTACGAGCAGTACTTC; CDR3 protein: CASSGTRPYEQYF
D gene: -; V gene: TRBV29-1; clone size: -; J gene: TRBJ2-2; CDR3 DNA: TGCAGCGTTGTCGGGGACACCGGGGAGCTGTTTTTT; CDR3 protein: CSVVGDTGELFF
D gene: TRBD2; V gene: TRBV9; clone size: -; J gene: TRBJ2-7; CDR3 DNA: TGTGCCAGCAGCGTAGGCCTAGCGGGGAGACTACGTGTCGAGCAGTACTTC; CDR3 protein: CASSVGLAGRLRVEQYF
D gene: -; V gene: TRBV4-3; clone size: -; J gene: TRBJ1-2; CDR3 DNA: TGCGCCAGCAGCCAAGATCGAGTCAGTCAATCCTACACCTTC; CDR3 protein: CASSQDRVSQSYTF
D gene: TRBD1; V gene: TRBV29-1; clone size: -; J gene: TRBJ2-7; CDR3 DNA: TGCAGCGTTGGTCGGACAGGGAGCTCCTACGAGCAGTACTTC; CDR3 protein: CSVGRTGSSYEQYF
D gene: -; V gene: TRBV9; clone size: -; J gene: TRBJ2-3; CDR3 DNA: TGTGCCAGCAGCGTGATAGCCGCAGATACGCAGTATTTT; CDR3 protein: CASSVIAADTQYF
D gene: -; V gene: TRBV5-4; clone size: -; J gene: TRBJ1-1; CDR3 DNA: TGTGCCAGCAGCTTGGGAGCAGGGGCAGTAAACACTGAAGCTTTCTTT; CDR3 protein: CASSLGAGAVNTEAFF
D gene: TRBD1; V gene: TRBV2; clone size: -; J gene: TRBJ1-5; CDR3 DNA: TGTGCCAGCAGTAACCGGGACAGGGTCAATCAGCCCCAGCATTTT; CDR3 protein: CASSNRDRVNQPQHF
D gene: TRBD1; V gene: TRBV6-2/TRBV6-3; clone size: -; J gene: TRBJ2-7; CDR3 DNA: TGTGCCAGCAGCCGCACGTGGACAGGGATGTCATACGAGCAGTACTTC; CDR3 protein: CASSRTWTGMSYEQYF